Below, 32 T cell receptor beta chains from the same sample are listed, as sequenced in a study of patients and donors after allogeneic stem cell transplantation. MiXCR, run by TCRdb on the RT-PCR reads, gives a single entry per CDR3 protein. The sample records over 350,000 distinct CDR3 sequences, 16% being singletons. Sequencing was done on a sample of blood, either unsorted or a sorted T cell fraction (not recorded which). These receptors came from a human donor who was either an allogeneic HSCT recipient or a stem cell or donor lymphocyte infusion donor (not recorded which). It is not recorded whose cells these are; they may come from a transplant donor.

This clonotype was observed a handful of times. The V gene is TRBV6-2 or TRBV6-3, the J gene TRBJ2-5, with TRBD1 matching over 10 bases. CDR1 and CDR2 (germline): MNHEY, SVGEGT. Germline trimming cut 6 bases from V and 5 bases from J; bases unmatched to any gene: 12. This CDR3 region has 16 residues. The CDR3 sequence: CASSRGTGVFGETQYF. CDR3 nucleotide sequence: TGTGCCAGCAGCCGGGGGACAGGGGTCTTCGGGGAGACCCAGTACTTC.

With respect to this clonotype: An end of the junction differs from the germline gene, which may be a read error. This chain links TRBV4-1 with TRBJ2-3; TRBD1 matches at 7 bases. Germline V gene lookup returns CDR1 MGHRA and CDR2 YSYEKL. The length of the CDR3 is 13 residues. CDR3 in amino acids: CASSQETGFTQYF. DNA of the CDR3: TGCGCAAGCAGCCAAGAGACAGGGTTTACGCAGTATTTT.

The chain carries TRBV7-9 and TRBJ1-6; 9 bases map to TRBD1. The V segment lost 4 bases and the J segment 5 bases; nucleotides outside the gene matches: 6. CDR3 length: 16 residues. The germline V gene encodes CDR1 SEHNR and CDR2 FQNEAQ (reference sequence). The CDR3 spells CASSSKGDRDNSPLHF. The CDR3 DNA is TGTGCCAGCAGCTCGAAGGGGGACAGGGATAATTCACCCCTCCACTTT.

The genes are TRBV2 and TRBJ2-2; D unclear. There are 13 residues in the CDR3. V was clipped by 7 bases and J by 6 bases, with 12 bases between them. Germline-derived CDR1 and CDR2 are SNHLY and FYNNEI. CDR3 DNA: TGTGCCAGCAAATATGGAGTGGCCGGGGAGCTGTTTTTT. It translates to CASKYGVAGELFF. Variable domain in full (rest from reference TRBV2 and TRBJ2-2): EPEVTQTPSHQVTQMGQEVILRCVPISNHLYFYWYRQILGQKVEFLVSFYNNEISEKSEIFDDQFSVERPDGSNFTLKIRSTKLEDSAMYFCASKYGVAGELFFGEGSRLTVL.

This clonotype was counted at least ten times. This chain connects TRBV12-3 or TRBV12-4 to TRBJ2-3, with TRBD1 matching over 9 bases. The junction had 5 bases not matched to a gene; V was cut back by 3 bases and J by 1 base. The CDR3 has 16 amino acids. CDR3 nucleotides: TGTGCCAGCAGTTTCGGGGGGACAGGGCGCACAGATACGCAGTATTTT. Protein: CASSFGGTGRTDTQYF.

J is TRBJ1-2 and V is TRBV19, with a tentative D call TRBD1 (5 bases). V was shortened by 6 bases and J by 8 bases, with 19 bases between the two germline ends. This CDR3 contains 14 residues. Per the germline V gene, CDR1 is LNHDA and CDR2 is SQIVND (reference sequence). The CDR3 is CASRTSGDSRGYTF. The CDR3 DNA reads TGTGCCAGTAGAACCAGCGGGGACTCTCGCGGCTACACCTTC.

The chain couples TRBV4-1 to TRBJ1-1; D is undetermined. V gave up 5 bases and J gave up 0 bases, with 22 bases separating them. The CDR3 is made up of 18 amino acids. Per germline, CDR1 MGHRA and CDR2 YSYEKL. The CDR3 region has the DNA TGCGCCAGCAGCAATGTAGGGCAGGAAGCTTATATGAACACTGAAGCTTTCTTT. Translating gives CASSNVGQEAYMNTEAFF.

This clonotype was seen more than once but under ten times. This chain joins TRBV28 and TRBJ1-5; 8 bases are a match to TRBD1. CDR1 is MDHEN, CDR2 SYDVKM, per germline. There are 15 residues in the CDR3. Trimming at V came to 3 bases and at J to 11 bases, leaving 12 bases not matched to a gene. The CDR3 protein is CASSLPRGRLRAQHF. CDR3 in DNA: TGTGCCAGCAGTTTGCCCAGGGGGCGCCTAAGGGCCCAGCATTTT. Using reference TRBV28 and TRBJ1-5 for the parts outside the CDR3, the full variable domain is DVKVTQSSRYLVKRTGEKVFLECVQDMDHENMFWYRQDPGLGLRLIYFSYDVKMKEKGDIPEGYSVSREKKERFSLILESASTNQTSMYLCASSLPRGRLRAQHFGDGTRLSIL.

Only a few counts were recorded for this clonotype. The CDR3 DNA follows: TGCAGCGTCGAGGGAGCGGGGGGCGAGACCCAGTACTTC. Protein sequence: CSVEGAGGETQYF. This sequence joins TRBV29-1 and TRBJ2-5, with 9 bases fitting TRBD2. V shed 6 bases and J 5 bases; nucleotides not matched to a gene: 7. The CDR3 has 13 amino acids. Germline assignment: CDR1 SQVTM and CDR2 ANQGSEA.

The chain joins TRBV2 to TRBJ2-7; D gene unclear. Germline CDR1 is SNHLY and CDR2 is FYNNEI. There are 11 residues in the CDR3. V lost 7 bases and J 1 base, leaving 5 bases between the germline ends. The CDR3 protein is CASILSYEQYF. Written as DNA, the CDR3 is TGTGCCAGCATTCTGTCCTACGAGCAGTACTTC. The full variable domain, completed using reference TRBV2 and TRBJ2-7, is EPEVTQTPSHQVTQMGQEVILRCVPISNHLYFYWYRQILGQKVEFLVSFYNNEISEKSEIFDDQFSVERPDGSNFTLKIRSTKLEDSAMYFCASILSYEQYFGPGTRLTVT.

This clonotype was seen a handful of times. The CDR3 loop reads CASSPGTVNEKLFF. The CDR3 DNA reads as TGTGCCAGCAGCCCAGGGACCGTTAATGAAAAACTGTTTTTT. The gene calls are TRBV7-9 and TRBJ1-4; the D gene is possibly TRBD1 (5 bases). CDR1 and CDR2 (germline): SEHNR, FQNEAQ (reference sequence). V lost 5 bases to trimming and J lost 4 bases, with 11 bases between them. There are 14 residues in the CDR3.

In regard to this clonotype: The junction departs from the called germline gene at one end, perhaps through a read error. The rearrangement joins TRBV7-6 to TRBJ1-1, with a possible D match to TRBD1 (6 bases). This CDR3 is 15 amino acids long. CDR1 SGHVS and CDR2 FNYEAQ come from the germline V gene. CDR3 bases: TGTGCCAGCAGCCCACAGGGATGGGCGAACACTGAAGTTTTCTTT. The encoded protein is CASSPQGWANTEVFF.

The chain has TRBV9 and TRBJ2-5; 8 positions match TRBD2. CDR1 is SGDLS and CDR2 is YYNGEE in the germline V gene. CDR3 length: 15 amino acids. The trim removed 3 bases at V and 5 bases at J, leaving 9 bases unmatched. CDR3 nucleotides: TGTGCCAGCAGCGGCTCAGCGGGAGTCGGGGAGACCCAGTACTTC. Residues: CASSGSAGVGETQYF.

This clonotype was picked up a small number of times. The chain has TRBV9 and TRBJ2-7, with D possibly matching TRBD1 (6 bases). This CDR3 is built from 12 residues. V lost 0 bases, J lost 7 bases, and 8 bases lay in between. Germline-derived CDR1 and CDR2 are SGDLS and YYNGEE. Here the CDR3 reads CASSVVGGEQYF. CDR3 nucleotides: TGTGCCAGCAGCGTAGTAGGGGGTGAGCAGTACTTC.

The chain joins TRBV15 to TRBJ2-1, with 10 bases identical to TRBD2. The CDR3 spans 16 residues. From germline, CDR1 is LNHNV and CDR2 YYDKDF (reference sequence). V lost 3 bases, J lost 8 bases, and 10 bases stayed unmatched. The CDR3 DNA sequence: TGTGCCACCAGCAGGGATAGCGGGAGGTATAGGGATGAGCAGTTCTTC. Translated, it gives CATSRDSGRYRDEQFF.

The CDR3 protein is CASSLRLAGKETQYF. The CDR3 DNA is TGTGCCAGCAGCCTTCGACTAGCAGGGAAAGAGACCCAGTACTTC. The J gene is TRBJ2-5, the V gene TRBV7-8; 7 bases line up with TRBD2. The CDR3 contains 15 residues. J gave up 3 bases and V 5 bases, and 9 bases lay outside the gene matches. Germline lookup yields CDR1 SGHVS and CDR2 FQNEAQ. Looking up the rest from reference TRBV7-8 and TRBJ2-5 gives the full variable domain: GAGVSQSPRYKVAKRGQDVALRCDPISGHVSLFWYQQALGQGPEFLTYFQNEAQLDKSGLPSDRFFAERPEGSVSTLKIQRTQQEDSAVYLCASSLRLAGKETQYFGPGTRLLVL.

CDR3 nucleotide sequence: TGCAGTGCTAGAGAAAGGGGACCACTCCCGCAGTATTTT. This sequence encodes CSARERGPLPQYF. V and J are TRBV20-1 and TRBJ2-3; possibly TRBD1 or TRBD2 for D (5 bases each). Trimming took 0 bases from V and 10 from J, leaving 14 bases between them. Germline-derived CDR1 and CDR2 are DFQATT and SNEGSKA (reference sequence). The CDR3 totals 13 residues.

The CDR3 loop reads CASSWASFPDTQYF. CDR3 nucleotide sequence: TGTGCCAGCAGTTGGGCTTCCTTCCCAGATACGCAGTATTTT. This rearrangement joins TRBV27 to TRBJ2-3, with D unclear. V lost 4 bases and J 4 bases, leaving 12 bases between the germline ends. Germline CDR1 reads MNHEY; CDR2 reads SMNVEV (reference sequence). This CDR3 has 14 residues.

V gene TRBV20-1 combines with J gene TRBJ2-1; 10 bases are a match to TRBD1. V shed 2 bases and J 4 bases; nucleotides not matched to a gene: 2. From germline, CDR1 is DFQATT and CDR2 SNEGSKA (reference sequence). The length of the CDR3 is 14 residues. Here the CDR3 DNA reads TGCAGTGCTAGACCGGGACAGGGGTACAATGAGCAGTTCTTC. Translated: CSARPGQGYNEQFF.

This rearrangement joins TRBV12-3 or TRBV12-4 to TRBJ2-7; D is unresolved. V was trimmed by 3 bases and J by 0 bases, leaving 15 bases between them. There are 16 residues in the CDR3. The CDR3: CASSFSGSRSSYEQYF. The CDR3 coding sequence is TGTGCCAGCAGTTTTTCCGGGTCTCGAAGCTCCTACGAGCAGTACTTC.

In this sample, this clonotype turned up a few times. The chain is built from TRBV29-1 and TRBJ2-3, with a possible D match to TRBD2 (6 bases). V lost 2 bases, J lost 4 bases, and 19 bases lay in between. The CDR3 has 16 amino acids. Germline assignment: CDR1 SQVTM and CDR2 ANQGSEA. The chain's CDR3 is CSVEPEWDFRSDTQYF. As DNA, the CDR3 is TGCAGCGTTGAACCGGAGTGGGACTTTCGATCAGATACGCAGTATTTT.

Regarding this clonotype: Because the CDR3's place on the DNA is in doubt, the DNA is left out and the CDR3 is given as listed by TCRdb. The rearrangement joins TRBV24-1 to TRBJ2-1; the table assigns TRBD2, which was not confirmed against the DNA. The germline V gene encodes CDR1 KGHDR and CDR2 SFDVKD. The CDR3 spans 16 residues, counting both ends. CDR3 in amino acids: CATSDFGAGRNNEQFF.

The chain links TRBV5-1 to TRBJ1-2; the D gene is possibly TRBD1 (6 bases). Trimming pared 1 base from V and 7 bases from J, leaving 14 bases between. Per germline, CDR1 SGHRS and CDR2 YFSETQ. CDR3 length: 14 residues. CDR3 coding DNA: TGCGCCAGCAGCTTGTCCGGGGGGCAAGTTGGCTACACCTTC. This translates into CASSLSGGQVGYTF.

This clonotype was seen only a few times. V is TRBV4-1 and J is TRBJ1-1; D uncertain. This CDR3 is built from 13 residues. V lost 1 base and J lost 6, with 9 bases in between. The germline CDR1 and CDR2 sequences are MGHRA and YSYEKL. The CDR3 is CASSQVGGPEAFF. CDR3 coding DNA: TGCGCCAGCAGCCAAGTTGGTGGGCCTGAAGCTTTCTTT.

The chain employs TRBV7-2 and TRBJ1-3; D is perhaps TRBD1 (5 bases). Trimming took 4 bases from V and 2 from J, leaving 9 bases between them. The CDR3 consists of 14 residues. The germline CDR1 and CDR2 sequences are SGHTA and FQGNSA. The CDR3 loop is CASSSGTTGNTIYF. CDR3 DNA: TGTGCCAGCAGCTCCGGGACCACTGGAAACACCATATATTTT.

About this clonotype itself: This may be a read error, as it is one base from a much larger clone. This chain links TRBV9 with TRBJ2-2; the D is unclear. The CDR3 loop spans 12 amino acids. Germline V lookup: CDR1 SGDLS, CDR2 YYNGEE. The germline V and J ends were trimmed by 1 base and 6 bases, with 4 bases remaining between them. CDR3 amino acids: CASSVPAGELFF. DNA for the CDR3: TGTGCCAGCAGCGTACCCGCCGGGGAGCTGTTTTTT.

V and J are TRBV6-2 or TRBV6-3 and TRBJ1-5; TRBD1 agrees at 7 bases. The germline V gene has CDR1 MNHEY and CDR2 SVGEGT. The CDR3 runs to 14 residues. J was trimmed by 6 bases and V by 2 bases; bases with no gene match: 4. CDR3 bases: TGTGCCAGCAGTTACACCCCAGGGGGTCAGCCCCAGCATTTT. Residues: CASSYTPGGQPQHF.

In its sample, this clonotype was seen a few times. This sequence joins TRBV20-1 and TRBJ2-2; D perhaps matches TRBD2 (6 bases). The germline V gene has CDR1 DFQATT and CDR2 SNEGSKA (reference sequence). The CDR3 loop spans 15 amino acids. The V gene lost 3 bases and the J gene lost 4 bases, with 15 bases spanning the gap. The CDR3 loop is CSASPLRGGTGELFF. DNA of the CDR3: TGCAGTGCTAGCCCCCTGCGGGGTGGCACCGGGGAGCTGTTTTTT.

This clonotype was seen a few times. The chain links TRBV12-3 or TRBV12-4 to TRBJ1-2; weak D call: TRBD1 (6 bases). Trimming took off 5 bases at V and 1 base at J, with 8 bases between the two ends. This CDR3 has 13 residues. The CDR3 coding sequence is TGTGCCAGCAGTAACAGGGATAACTATGGCTACACCTTC. Translating it yields CASSNRDNYGYTF.

The chain recombines TRBV12-5 with TRBJ1-1; 8 bases agree with TRBD1. In germline, CDR1 is LGHNT, CDR2 FRNRAP. The CDR3 loop spans 15 amino acids. Losses at the gene ends were 6 bases for V and 3 bases for J; bases not matched to a gene: 9. The CDR3 sequence: CASGYAGGGDTEAFF. For the CDR3, the DNA is TGTGCTAGTGGGTATGCAGGGGGCGGCGACACTGAAGCTTTCTTT. The full variable domain, in which reference TRBV12-5 and TRBJ1-1 provide the parts outside the CDR3, is DARVTQTPRHKVTEMGQEVTMRCQPILGHNTVFWYRQTMMQGLELLAYFRNRAPLDDSGMPKDRFSAEMPDATLATLKIQPSEPRDSAVYFCASGYAGGGDTEAFFGQGTRLTVV.

This clonotype was detected only a few times. The chain carries TRBV4-1 and TRBJ2-5; 9 bases map to TRBD1. The CDR3 extends over 16 amino acids. V was clipped by 3 bases and J by 1 base; unmatched bases: 6. Germline V gene data show CDR1 as MGHRA and CDR2 as YSYEKL. The CDR3 loop is CASSQGTGRFQETQYF. The CDR3 DNA is TGCGCCAGCAGCCAGGGGACAGGGAGGTTCCAAGAGACCCAGTACTTC.

The chain uses TRBV4-1 and TRBJ2-1; a possible D gene is TRBD2 (5 bases). Germline V gives CDR1 MGHRA, CDR2 YSYEKL. V was trimmed by 2 bases and J by 8 bases, leaving 13 bases between them. The length of the CDR3 is 14 residues. CDR3 DNA: TGCGCCAGCAGCCAACAAACGGGGTGGCATGAGCAGTTCTTC. Its translation is CASSQQTGWHEQFF.